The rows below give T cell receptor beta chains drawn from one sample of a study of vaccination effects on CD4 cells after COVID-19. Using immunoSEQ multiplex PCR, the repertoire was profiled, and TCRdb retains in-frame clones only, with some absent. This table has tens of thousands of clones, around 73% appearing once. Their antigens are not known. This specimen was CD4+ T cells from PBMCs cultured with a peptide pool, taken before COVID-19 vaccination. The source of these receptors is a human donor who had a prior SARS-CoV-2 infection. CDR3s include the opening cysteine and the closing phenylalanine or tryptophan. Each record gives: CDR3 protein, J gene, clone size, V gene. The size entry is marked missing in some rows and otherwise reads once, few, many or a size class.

CASRPVTGDNTEAFF,TRBJ1-1,.,TRBV4-1
CASRNRAGNTIYF,TRBJ1-3,.,TRBV2
CAWRYLSSGNTIYF,TRBJ1-3,.,TRBV30
CASSYGGGGQPQHF,TRBJ1-5,.,TRBV6-2/TRBV6-3
CASSLAGVQETQYF,TRBJ2-5,.,TRBV5-1
CASSSPERGTGELFF,TRBJ2-2,.,TRBV11-2
CASSFGTRKVGYNSPLHF,TRBJ1-6,.,TRBV28
CASSSEGYGTEAFF,TRBJ1-1,.,TRBV2
CASNRRRGYEQYF,TRBJ2-7,few,TRBV5-6
CASRNQNGGRELFF,TRBJ2-2,.,TRBV9
CASSLRRNEQFF,TRBJ2-1,.,TRBV12-3/TRBV12-4
CASSSGDFVSEAFF,TRBJ1-1,few,TRBV5-1
CASGLTPGQASGANVLTF,TRBJ2-6,few,TRBV12-5
CAIPGDGFTDTQYF,TRBJ2-3,.,TRBV9
CASSRGDPPLTF,TRBJ1-2,.,TRBV12-3/TRBV12-4
CASSSDWTEETQYF,TRBJ2-5,.,TRBV2
CSALTSDSYNEQFF,TRBJ2-1,.,TRBV29-1